Following are 10 T cell receptor beta chains from one sample sequenced in a study of cytomegalovirus exposure and HLA in healthy donors. PCR involved 60 Vbeta and 13 Jbeta primers. Method: immunoSEQ multiplex PCR; TCRdb's copy keeps in-frame clones and lacks some. Among about 200,000 clones listed, roughly four fifths were seen once. The sequencing input was PBMCs. The origin of the receptors is a boy between 2 and 10 years old in good health and CMV-seronegative.

The chain employs TRBV11-2 and TRBJ2-7; D remains ambiguous. Deletions cut 5 bases from V and 6 bases from J, with 20 bases between. CDR1 and CDR2 (germline): SGHAT, FQNNGV. The CDR3 length is 15 residues. CDR3 DNA sequence: TGTGCCAGCAGCCTACTTGTGGGCAGAACTTTCGAGCAGTACTTC. This sequence encodes CASSLLVGRTFEQYF.

The table lists this clone with a few counts. The rearrangement uses TRBV10-2 and TRBJ2-5; D is perhaps TRBD2 (6 bases). The end of the DNA is better explained by TRBJ2-7, so the J call may be wrong. The CDR3 covers 15 residues. The germline V gene encodes CDR1 WSHSY and CDR2 SAAADI. The CDR3 region has the DNA TGCGCCAGCAGTGAGCCTGCGGGACTTGCCCACGAGCAGTACTTC. Protein product: CASSEPAGLAHEQYF.

V gene TRBV15 combines with J gene TRBJ2-2, with no clear D. The length of the CDR3 is 12 residues. Trimming left V 8 bases short and J 6 bases short, with 10 bases between. The germline V gene encodes CDR1 LNHNV and CDR2 YYDKDF (reference sequence). The chain's CDR3 is CATARGSGELFF. The CDR3 coding sequence is TGTGCCACCGCCCGCGGATCCGGGGAGCTGTTTTTT.

This clone has more than one count but fewer than ten. The chain links TRBV7-3 to TRBJ2-1, with a weak D call TRBD1 (6 bases). Per the germline V gene, CDR1 is SGHTA and CDR2 is FQGTGA. The germline V and J ends were trimmed by 5 bases and 2 bases, with 13 bases remaining between them. The length of the CDR3 is 15 residues. CDR3: CASSPDRNPYNEQFF. The CDR3 region has the DNA TGTGCCAGCAGCCCGGACAGAAATCCCTACAATGAGCAGTTCTTC.

The chain links TRBV18 to TRBJ2-6; 8 bases are a match to TRBD1. Germline CDR1 reads KGHSH; CDR2 reads LQKENI. V shed 2 bases, J shed 0 bases, and the junction held 6 bases outside the gene matches. CDR3 length: 18 residues. The CDR3 loop is CASSPVGTGPSGANVLTF. The CDR3, as DNA: TGTGCCAGCTCACCAGTCGGGACAGGACCCTCTGGGGCCAACGTCCTGACTTTC. The entire variable domain, with the rest obtained from reference TRBV18 and TRBJ2-6, is as follows: NAGVMQNPRHLVRRRGQEARLRCSPMKGHSHVYWYRQLPEEGLKFMVYLQKENIIDESGMPKERFSAEFPKEGPSILRIQQVVRGDSAAYFCASSPVGTGPSGANVLTFGAGSRLTVL.

This rearrangement joins TRBV18 to TRBJ2-1; D remains unclear. Per germline, CDR1 KGHSH and CDR2 LQKENI. Trimming took 6 bases from V and 5 from J, leaving 14 bases between them. The CDR3 is 14 residues long. The CDR3 DNA is TGTGCCAGCTCCGTACTGACTCGGGACAATGAGCAGTTCTTC. Translated: CASSVLTRDNEQFF.

The chain joins TRBV30 to TRBJ2-3; 11 nucleotides align to TRBD2. J gave up 4 bases and V 5 bases, and 14 bases lay outside the gene matches. The CDR3 is made up of 17 amino acids. Looked up from germline, CDR1 is GTSNPN and CDR2 is SVGIG (reference sequence). The DNA for the CDR3 is TGTGCCTGGTTAAGGTTAGCGGGGGGGCCAGCGTCAGATACGCAGTATTTT. Translated, it gives CAWLRLAGGPASDTQYF.

The rearrangement joins TRBV6-1 to TRBJ2-3; no reliable D call. Trimming took off 4 bases at V and 6 bases at J, with 14 bases between the two ends. Germline CDR1 is MNHNS and CDR2 is SASEGT. The CDR3 is made up of 14 amino acids. Written as DNA, the CDR3 is TGTGCCAGCAGTGCGCGACCGGGTTCCGATACGCAGTATTTT. Amino acids: CASSARPGSDTQYF.

The V call is TRBV19, the J call TRBJ1-1, with a possible D match to TRBD1 (5 bases). Between the trimmed V and J ends, which lost 8 bases and 4 bases, there was a span of 8 bases. Germline V gene sequence: CDR1 LNHDA, CDR2 SQIVND (reference sequence). This CDR3 region has 11 residues. CDR3 residues: CASARVTEAFF. The DNA for the CDR3 is TGTGCCAGTGCCAGGGTCACTGAAGCTTTCTTT.

V is TRBV6-5 and J is TRBJ1-1, with TRBD1 matching 7 bases. CDR3 size: 14 residues. Germline assignment: CDR1 MNHEY and CDR2 SVGAGI. The J segment lost 4 bases and the V segment lost 7 bases, leaving 9 bases of the junction unmatched. This chain's CDR3 is CASKTGFGFTEAFF. CDR3 coding DNA: TGTGCCAGCAAGACAGGGTTCGGCTTCACTGAAGCTTTCTTT.